This TCR beta chain is drawn from a study of CD8 T cells in Susac syndrome. Whole-study results and caveats: The study conceded that relatively few individuals underwent its TCR sequencing and HLA analysis.

Negative isolation was used for CD8+ and CD4+ T cells and FACS enrichment for TEMRA cells. The RNA, about 0.5 to 1 ug, was put through reverse transcription using random hexamers. TCRdb re-derived calls from the immunoSEQ multiplex PCR reads in MiXCR, one entry per CDR3 protein. The repertoire has about 80,000 distinct CDR3 sequences, approximately 95% of them found once; the top ten carry approximately 0.9%. Unmatched junction bases numbered 10, after V lost 3 bases and J lost 6 bases. The CDR3 consists of 15 residues. The germline CDR1 and CDR2 sequences are MGHRA and YSYEKL. This clonotype has more than one count but fewer than ten. The antigen remains undetermined.

The sequenced material came from CD8+ T cells from PBMCs. This sequence was found in a human donor with Susac syndrome. This chain uses TRBV4-1 with TRBJ1-2, with TRBD1 identical over 7 bases. CDR3: CASSQESQGTDGYTF. CDR3 nucleotides: TGCGCCAGCAGCCAGGAGTCACAGGGGACGGATGGCTACACCTTC.